The 10 T cell receptor beta chains presented below share a single source sample, sequenced in a study of CD8 T cells in ankylosing spondylitis. TCRdb used MiXCR to reprocess the 5' RACE reads, holding one entry per CDR3 protein. The sample consists of about 340,000 distinct CDR3 sequences, approximately 15% of them appearing once. The source material was blood, either unsorted or a sorted T cell fraction (not recorded which). Every receptor here comes from a male donor with ankylosing spondylitis or in good health (not recorded which).

The V and J genes are TRBV10-1 and TRBJ2-2; TRBD2 matches at 7 bases. J lost 5 bases, V lost 3 bases, and 6 bases had no gene match. This CDR3 region has 15 residues. Looked up from germline, CDR1 is WNHNN and CDR2 is SYGVQD (reference sequence). CDR3: CASSEGGGMTGELFF. CDR3 bases: TGCGCCAGCAGTGAAGGCGGGGGAATGACCGGGGAGCTGTTTTTT.

This clonotype was seen ten or more times. The rearrangement uses TRBV29-1 and TRBJ1-4; a possible D gene is TRBD1 (6 bases). This CDR3 has 14 residues. Per germline, CDR1 SQVTM and CDR2 ANQGSEA. The V end lost 6 bases, the J end lost 3 bases, and 14 bases lay between the germline ends. The CDR3 sequence is CSVLTGFSNEKLFF. The DNA for the CDR3 is TGCAGCGTGCTCACAGGGTTTTCTAATGAAAAACTGTTTTTT.

This chain links TRBV2 with TRBJ2-1, with unresolved D. Trimming took 5 bases from V and 0 from J, leaving 17 bases between them. CDR1 is SNHLY and CDR2 is FYNNEI in the germline V gene. The CDR3 covers 17 residues. The CDR3 here is CASSPLGKGSSYNEQFF. The CDR3 DNA sequence: TGTGCCAGCAGTCCCCTGGGGAAGGGTAGCTCCTACAATGAGCAGTTCTTC.

This clonotype was detected a few times. The chain employs TRBV29-1 and TRBJ2-1; D is undetermined. The CDR3 loop spans 15 amino acids. V was shortened by 2 bases and J by 0 bases, with 11 bases between the two germline ends. Germline assignment: CDR1 SQVTM and CDR2 ANQGSEA. CDR3 sequence: CSVELPHHSYNEQFF. CDR3 coding DNA: TGCAGCGTTGAACTGCCCCACCACTCCTACAATGAGCAGTTCTTC.

This clonotype was counted ten times or more. The rearrangement joins TRBV3-1 to TRBJ1-6; 7 nucleotides line up with TRBD1. The CDR3 consists of 13 residues. The V segment lost 8 bases and the J segment 8 bases; nucleotides outside the gene matches: 6. CDR1 is LGHDT, CDR2 YNNKEL, per germline (reference sequence). The CDR3 DNA is TGTGCCAGCCGAACAGGGGAGGATTCACCCCTCCACTTT. Its translation is CASRTGEDSPLHF.

The sample holds many counts of this clonotype. V is TRBV20-1 and J is TRBJ1-5; tentative D call: TRBD1 (5 bases). The ends were cut back, 2 bases at V and 7 bases at J, with 9 bases in the middle. The germline V gene has CDR1 DFQATT and CDR2 SNEGSKA (reference sequence). The CDR3 totals 12 residues. The CDR3 here is CSARQGLQPQHF. The CDR3 DNA reads as TGCAGTGCTAGACAGGGTTTACAGCCCCAGCATTTT.

This clonotype was observed at least ten times. This sequence joins TRBV5-1 and TRBJ2-1; D perhaps matches TRBD2 (5 bases). V was trimmed by 9 bases and J by 0 bases, leaving 13 bases between them. The CDR3 length is 14 residues. Germline lookup yields CDR1 SGHRS and CDR2 YFSETQ. This chain's CDR3 is CATRLSGSYNEQFF. CDR3 DNA sequence: TGCGCCACCCGGCTGAGCGGCTCCTACAATGAGCAGTTCTTC.

The V gene is TRBV5-1, the J gene TRBJ2-7; TRBD1 matches at 10 bases. The CDR3 has 16 residues. J gave up 5 bases and V 5 bases, and 13 bases lay outside the gene matches. The V gene's germline CDR1 is SGHRS and CDR2 YFSETQ. In DNA, the CDR3 is TGCGCCAGCAGACCCCAACCGGGACAGGGGTATAACGAGCAGTACTTC. It yields the protein CASRPQPGQGYNEQYF.

This clonotype was detected many times. The chain combines TRBV20-1 with TRBJ2-3; D is uncertain. Trimming removed 2 bases at V and 0 bases at J, with 6 bases between. This CDR3 has 13 residues. Germline-derived CDR1 and CDR2 are DFQATT and SNEGSKA (reference sequence). CDR3 region: CSARPLSTDTQYF. The CDR3 nucleotides read TGCAGTGCTAGACCGTTAAGCACAGATACGCAGTATTTT.

This chain links TRBV7-9 with TRBJ1-2, with D hard to call. This CDR3 comprises 13 residues. The germline V gene encodes CDR1 SEHNR and CDR2 FQNEAQ (reference sequence). V was pared by 3 bases and J by 7 bases, with 12 bases between. CDR3 coding DNA: TGTGCCAGCAGCTTGGACGGATGGAGTGGCTACACCTTC. Its protein product is CASSLDGWSGYTF.